This TCR beta chain was captured in a study of T cell responses to AZD1222 COVID-19 vaccine. Study-wide results and limits: Donors in the cohort were predominantly white British and more often female, and clonal diversity was possibly underestimated.

Points on this clone: Its antigen is as yet unknown.

The CDR3 contains 13 residues. Trimming took off 0 bases at V and 4 bases at J, with 6 bases between the two ends. From germline, CDR1 is SGHRS and CDR2 YFSETQ. The table came from immunoSEQ multiplex PCR; TCRdb's copy has only in-frame clones and leaves some out. This sample has about 93,000 clones, with roughly nine tenths found just once. The J gene is TRBJ2-3, the V gene TRBV5-1; a possible D gene is TRBD2 (5 bases). The receptor's source is an adult in good health. Sequenced here: peripheral blood, sampled on day 0 of MenACWY control vaccination. CDR3 DNA: TGCGCCAGCAGCTTGGCCGGGGCAGATACGCAGTATTTT. Encoded protein: CASSLAGADTQYF. Supplemented by reference TRBV5-1 and TRBJ2-3, the full variable domain reads KAGVTQTPRYLIKTRGQQVTLSCSPISGHRSVSWYQQTPGQGLQFLFEYFSETQRNKGNFPGRFSGRQFSNSRSEMNVSTLELGDSALYLCASSLAGADTQYFGPGTRLTVL.